This T cell receptor beta chain was recorded in a study of tumor-infiltrating lymphocytes in localized non-small cell lung cancer. Overall study findings and caveats: Only some patients had TCR sequencing, depending on available tissue.

CDR3 length equals 15 residues. V lost 4 bases to trimming and J lost 1 base; unmatched junction nucleotides: 4. Per germline, CDR1 SGHDT and CDR2 YYEEEE. Of note for this clone: The antigen remains undetermined.

Here immunoSEQ multiplex PCR was the method, and the copy in TCRdb shows in-frame clones only, minus some. The table records more than 1,300 clones, 85% of them present only once. What was sequenced was lung tumor tissue. This TCR was recovered from a human donor with non-small cell lung cancer. The rearrangement joins TRBV5-6 to TRBJ2-1, with 8 bases matching TRBD1. Here the CDR3 reads CASSPGTGSYNEQFF. The CDR3, as DNA: TGTGCCAGCAGCCCTGGGACAGGATCCTACAATGAGCAGTTCTTC.